This note documents a single T cell receptor beta chain sequence. The data belong to a study of control samples from healthy donors and cancer patients. TCRdb keeps only in-frame clones here, not all; method: immunoSEQ multiplex PCR. In the table there are 40,000 to 50,000 clones, roughly three quarters of which are singletons. Trimming stripped 5 bases from V and 0 bases from J, with 16 bases between. The CDR3 is 16 amino acids. CDR1 SGHTA and CDR2 FQGNSA come from the germline V gene. This receptor was taken from a male donor with melanoma. This sequence joins TRBV7-2 and TRBJ2-5; D remains ambiguous. Sequencing was carried out using formalin-fixed, paraffin-embedded tissue. The CDR3 loop is CASSLRAGSYQETQYF. CDR3 DNA: TGTGCCAGCAGCCTAAGGGCAGGATCGTACCAAGAGACCCAGTACTTC.